Many counts were recorded for the clone carrying this T cell receptor (beta chain). The antigen is not known. The sample belongs to a study of T cell repertoires in cytomegalovirus infection. Using its own MiXCR run on the reads, TCRdb lists one record per CDR3 protein. The sample records roughly 860,000 distinct CDR3 sequences, approximately 32% being singletons. Study-wide findings and caveats: Within the response measured ex vivo, HLA-C-restricted CMV-specific TCR beta clonotypes were dominant.

This clonotype was obtained from a human donor in good health (CMV status not recorded). Some clones in this sample may be carry-over from other donors' samples. This material consisted of cultured CD8+ T cells from PBMCs, taken from culture after CMV antigen stimulation.

CDR3 protein: CASISNRDTKWGETQYF. The CDR3 DNA sequence: TGTGCCAGCATATCCAACCGGGACACCAAGTGGGGAGAGACCCAGTACTTC. The chain is built from TRBV7-2 and TRBJ2-5; possibly TRBD1 for D (6 bases). The CDR3 extends over 17 amino acids. The V gene lost 7 bases and the J gene lost 4 bases, with 25 bases spanning the gap. The germline CDR1 and CDR2 sequences are SGHTA and FQGNSA.